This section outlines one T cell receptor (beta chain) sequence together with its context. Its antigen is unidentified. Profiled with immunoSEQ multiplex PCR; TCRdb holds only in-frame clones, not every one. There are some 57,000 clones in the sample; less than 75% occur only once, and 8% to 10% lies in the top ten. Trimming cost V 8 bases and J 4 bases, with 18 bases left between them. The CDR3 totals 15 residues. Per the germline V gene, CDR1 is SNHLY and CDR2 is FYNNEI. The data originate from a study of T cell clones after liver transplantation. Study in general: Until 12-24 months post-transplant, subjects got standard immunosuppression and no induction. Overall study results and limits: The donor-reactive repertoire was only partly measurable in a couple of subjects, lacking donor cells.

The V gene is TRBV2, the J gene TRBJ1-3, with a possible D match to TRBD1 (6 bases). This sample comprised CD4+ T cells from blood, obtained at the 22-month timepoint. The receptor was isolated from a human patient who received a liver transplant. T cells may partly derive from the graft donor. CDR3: CASAIQGVGGNTIYF. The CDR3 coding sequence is TGTGCCAGCGCTATACAGGGAGTGGGCGGAAACACCATATATTTT.